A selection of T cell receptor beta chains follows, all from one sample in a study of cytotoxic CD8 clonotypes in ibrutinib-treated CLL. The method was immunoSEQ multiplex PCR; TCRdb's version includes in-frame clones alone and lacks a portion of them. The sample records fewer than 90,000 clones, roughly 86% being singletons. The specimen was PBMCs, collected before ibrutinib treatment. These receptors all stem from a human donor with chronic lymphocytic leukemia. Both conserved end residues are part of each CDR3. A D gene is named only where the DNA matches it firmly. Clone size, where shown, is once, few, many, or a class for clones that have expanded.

CASRGTGLGKPYNEQFF,TGCGCCAGCCGGGGGACAGGATTAGGAAAACCCTACAATGAGCAGTTCTTC,TRBD1,TRBJ2-1,once,TRBV5-1
CASSLEGRSIDTQYF,TGTGCCAGCAGCTTGGAGGGACGGAGCATTGATACGCAGTATTTT,-,TRBJ2-3,-,TRBV5-5
CASSLARAGGDVLATEAFF,TGTGCCAGCAGCTTAGCGCGGGCAGGGGGGGATGTTTTGGCCACTGAAGCTTTCTTT,TRBD1,TRBJ1-1,-,TRBV7-2
CASSQEPGTYAYEQYF,TGTGCCAGCAGCCAAGAACCCGGGACCTATGCCTACGAGCAGTACTTC,-,TRBJ2-7,-,TRBV4-2
CASSLVFRGEQFF,TGTGCCAGCAGCTTAGTATTCAGAGGTGAGCAGTTCTTC,-,TRBJ2-1,-,TRBV7-6
CASSERVTHAEQYF,TGTGCCAGCAGTGAAAGGGTGACCCACGCGGAGCAGTACTTC,-,TRBJ2-7,-,TRBV2
CASSLGTEQAEAFF,TGTGCCAGCAGCCTCGGGACAGAGCAGGCAGAAGCTTTCTTT,TRBD1,TRBJ1-1,-,TRBV5-6
CASRPAGLAATDTQYF,TGTGCCAGCAGACCAGCGGGACTAGCGGCCACAGATACGCAGTATTTT,TRBD2,TRBJ2-3,-,TRBV4-2
CASSQGDSGRGADTQYF,TGTGCCAGCAGCCAGGGCGATAGCGGGAGAGGCGCAGATACGCAGTATTTT,TRBD2,TRBJ2-3,-,TRBV11-3
CASSQLYYREDFATNEKLFF,TGCGCCAGCAGCCAATTATATTACCGGGAGGATTTTGCAACTAATGAAAAACTGTTTTTT,-,TRBJ1-4,-,TRBV4-1
CASTRDNRYEQYF,TGCGCCAGCACCCGGGACAACCGTTACGAGCAGTACTTC,-,TRBJ2-7,-,TRBV10-2
CASSQEGSSGDKQYF,TGTGCCAGCAGCCAAGAGGGCTCTAGCGGGGACAAGCAGTACTTC,TRBD2,TRBJ2-7,-,TRBV4-2
CATKDVRDTEAFF,TGTGCCACCAAAGACGTGCGGGACACTGAAGCTTTCTTT,-,TRBJ1-1,-,TRBV19
CASSPYYNEQFF,TGTGCCAGCAGCCCCTACTACAATGAGCAGTTCTTC,-,TRBJ2-1,-,TRBV7-2
CASSRRGSVTEAFF,TGCGCCAGCAGCAGGAGAGGGAGTGTCACTGAAGCTTTCTTT,-,TRBJ1-1,few,TRBV4-1
CASSTGQPQRGIGGYTF,TGCGCCAGCAGCACGGGACAGCCACAGCGGGGGATTGGTGGCTACACCTTC,TRBD1,TRBJ1-2,-,TRBV5-1
CASSSGLYNEQFF,TGTGCCAGCAGCTCGGGACTTTACAATGAGCAGTTCTTC,-,TRBJ2-1,-,TRBV7-2
CASSLGGQQRDEQFF,TGTGCCAGCAGCTTGGGGGGACAGCAGCGCGATGAGCAGTTCTTC,TRBD1,TRBJ2-1,-,TRBV5-4
CASRQPGEAVYEQYF,TGTGCCAGCAGACAACCCGGAGAAGCGGTCTACGAGCAGTACTTC,-,TRBJ2-7,-,TRBV6-1
CASSQNAGLRNTIYF,TGTGCCAGCAGCCAAAACGCGGGACTAAGAAACACCATATATTTT,-,TRBJ1-3,-,TRBV5-4
CASSPSGGNSNQPQHF,TGTGCCAGCAGCCCCTCGGGGGGGAATAGCAATCAGCCCCAGCATTTT,-,TRBJ1-5,-,TRBV5-6
CASSEGGAVQPQHF,TGTGCCAGCAGTGAAGGGGGGGCGGTTCAGCCCCAGCATTTT,-,TRBJ1-5,-,TRBV2
CASRPGGTDTQYF,TGTGCCAGCAGGCCAGGCGGCACAGATACGCAGTATTTT,-,TRBJ2-3,once,TRBV11-3
CASSYSSVVDEQYF,TGTGCCAGCAGTTACTCGTCGGTAGTGGACGAGCAGTACTTC,-,TRBJ2-7,-,TRBV6-6
CASSLSRGLNYGYTF,TGTGCCAGCAGTTTAAGCAGGGGACTTAACTATGGCTACACCTTC,-,TRBJ1-2,-,TRBV28
CASSFSYEQYF,TGCGCCAGCAGCTTCAGCTACGAGCAGTACTTC,-,TRBJ2-7,-,TRBV5-1
CASSVDFGGEGYTF,TGTGCCAGCAGCGTAGACTTCGGTGGAGAAGGCTACACCTTC,-,TRBJ1-2,-,TRBV9
CASRNRDRDQPQHF,TGTGCCAGTAGGAACAGGGACCGGGATCAGCCCCAGCATTTT,-,TRBJ1-5,-,TRBV19
CASSGSSSGRITDTQYF,TGTGCCAGCAGCGGAAGCTCTAGCGGGAGGATCACAGATACGCAGTATTTT,TRBD2,TRBJ2-3,-,TRBV2
CASSVWSHNEQFF,TGTGCCAGCAGTGTATGGAGCCACAATGAGCAGTTCTTC,-,TRBJ2-1,-,TRBV27
CATIGSGLGEQYF,TGTGCCACCATAGGGTCAGGACTAGGGGAGCAGTACTTC,TRBD2,TRBJ2-7,-,TRBV6-1
CASSDPGAGPYEQYF,TGCGCCAGCAGTGATCCCGGGGCCGGTCCTTACGAGCAGTACTTC,-,TRBJ2-7,-,TRBV10-1
CASSVGPDRGSTF,TGTGCCAGCAGCGTAGGCCCGGACAGGGGAAGCACCTTC,TRBD1,TRBJ1-2,-,TRBV9
CASGKDMNTEAFF,TGTGCCAGCGGAAAAGATATGAACACTGAAGCTTTCTTT,-,TRBJ1-1,many,TRBV14
CASSLAGGTAYNEQFF,TGTGCCAGCAGCTTAGCGGGAGGGACAGCCTACAATGAGCAGTTCTTC,-,TRBJ2-1,-,TRBV7-2
CASSVQTNYGYTF,TGTGCCAGCAGCGTACAGACTAACTATGGCTACACCTTC,-,TRBJ1-2,-,TRBV25-1
CASSPIVGAPSYDYTF,TGTGCCAGCAGCCCCATCGTGGGGGCCCCTTCCTATGACTACACCTTC,-,TRBJ1-2,-,TRBV7-2
CASSVSRTSGRTEQFF,TGTGCCAGCAGCGTTTCTAGGACTAGCGGGAGAACTGAGCAGTTCTTC,TRBD2,TRBJ2-1,-,TRBV9
CASSLGFVTPITNEQFF,TGTGCCAGCAGCTTGGGGTTTGTAACCCCCATTACAAATGAGCAGTTCTTC,-,TRBJ2-1,-,TRBV5-4
CASSGGLAGVPFF,TGTGCCAGCAGCGGCGGGCTAGCGGGAGTGCCGTTCTTC,TRBD2,TRBJ2-1,few,TRBV6-8
CASSEDGRVGNEQFF,TGTGCCAGCAGTGAAGACGGGAGGGTAGGGAATGAGCAGTTCTTC,TRBD2,TRBJ2-1,once,TRBV2
CASSARAGGAYNEQFF,TGTGCCAGCAGCGCACGCGCGGGGGGCGCCTACAATGAGCAGTTCTTC,TRBD2,TRBJ2-1,-,TRBV9
CASSGTGYGYTF,TGTGCCAGCAGCGGGACAGGGTATGGCTACACCTTC,TRBD1,TRBJ1-2,-,TRBV9
CASSLRGQHSGNTIYF,TGTGCCAGCAGTTTACGGGGACAGCACTCTGGAAACACCATATATTTT,TRBD1,TRBJ1-3,-,TRBV28
CASSLDFNRAVIETQYF,TGTGCCAGCAGTCTCGACTTCAACAGGGCAGTTATTGAGACCCAGTACTTC,-,TRBJ2-5,-,TRBV27
CASSPGTGIMYEQYF,TGTGCCAGCTCACCAGGGACAGGTATTATGTACGAGCAGTACTTC,TRBD1,TRBJ2-7,-,TRBV18
CASRAGSGGLDEQFF,TGCGCCAGCCGCGCGGGCAGCGGGGGGTTAGATGAGCAGTTCTTC,TRBD2,TRBJ2-1,-,TRBV5-1
CASSIERGRGEAFF,TGTGCCAGTAGTATAGAAAGGGGTCGGGGTGAAGCTTTCTTT,-,TRBJ1-1,-,TRBV19
CASSGDRIRETQYF,TGTGCCAGCAGCGGTGACAGGATCCGGGAGACCCAGTACTTC,-,TRBJ2-5,-,TRBV5-4
CTSSSSSEESYNEQFF,TGCACCAGCAGCTCGTCCTCAGAAGAGTCCTACAATGAGCAGTTCTTC,-,TRBJ2-1,medium-sized,TRBV1
CASSWGYEQYF,TGTGCCAGTAGTTGGGGCTACGAGCAGTACTTC,-,TRBJ2-7,-,TRBV19
CASSLEGPEAYEQYF,TGTGCCAGCAGCTTAGAAGGCCCAGAGGCCTACGAGCAGTACTTC,-,TRBJ2-7,-,TRBV11-2
CSVDRRSGANLYNEQFF,TGCAGCGTTGATCGTCGGTCTGGGGCAAACCTCTACAATGAGCAGTTCTTC,-,TRBJ2-1,-,TRBV29-1
CASRELVPSSEQYF,TGTGCCAGCAGGGAACTAGTTCCCTCGAGCGAGCAGTACTTC,-,TRBJ2-7,-,TRBV27
CASSLIGRRSYEQYF,TGTGCCAGCAGCTTGATCGGGCGGCGGTCCTACGAGCAGTACTTC,-,TRBJ2-7,-,TRBV11-3
CASSFIQGSNYGYTF,TGTGCCAGCAGTTTCATACAGGGATCTAACTATGGCTACACCTTC,-,TRBJ1-2,few,TRBV27
CASRPWAGGITQYF,TGTGCCAGCCGCCCCTGGGCGGGAGGGATTACGCAGTATTTT,TRBD2,TRBJ2-3,-,TRBV7-2
CATRGQGYGYTF,TGTGCCACGAGGGGACAGGGGTATGGCTACACCTTC,TRBD1,TRBJ1-2,-,TRBV7-2
CASSHGKGGGNEKLFF,TGCGCCAGCAGCCATGGCAAGGGGGGAGGGAATGAAAAACTGTTTTTT,-,TRBJ1-4,few,TRBV4-1
CASSPRQGGGNTIYF,TGTGCCAGCAGCCCCCGACAGGGGGGTGGAAACACCATATATTTT,TRBD1,TRBJ1-3,-,TRBV9